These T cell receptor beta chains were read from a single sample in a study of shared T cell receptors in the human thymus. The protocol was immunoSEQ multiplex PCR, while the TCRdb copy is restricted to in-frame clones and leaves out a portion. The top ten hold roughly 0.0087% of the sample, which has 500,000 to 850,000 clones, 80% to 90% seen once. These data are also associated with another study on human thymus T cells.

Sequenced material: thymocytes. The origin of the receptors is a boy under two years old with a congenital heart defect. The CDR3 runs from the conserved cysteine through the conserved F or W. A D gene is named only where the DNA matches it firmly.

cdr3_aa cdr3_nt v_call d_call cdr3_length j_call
CATSRIVADTQYF TGTGCCACCAGCAGAATAGTGGCAGATACGCAGTATTTT TRBV15 NA 13 TRBJ2-3
CASSQSRDSYNEQFF TGCGCCAGCAGCCAATCACGGGACTCCTACAATGAGCAGTTCTTC TRBV4-3 NA 15 TRBJ2-1
CASSQEVSGGTEVETQYF TGTGCCAGCAGCCAAGAGGTGTCAGGCGGGACAGAGGTAGAGACCCAGTACTTC TRBV4-2 NA 18 TRBJ2-5
CASSYGTQRNIQYF TGTGCCAGCAGTTACGGGACACAACGAAACATTCAGTACTTC TRBV6-5 NA 14 TRBJ2-4
CAWSGTSGAPGQETQYF TGTGCCTGGAGTGGGACTAGCGGAGCCCCAGGTCAAGAGACCCAGTACTTC TRBV30 TRBD2 17 TRBJ2-5
CASSANSGGGKVCTEAFF TGTGCCAGCAGTGCGAACTCAGGGGGTGGAAAGGTGTGCACTGAAGCTTTCTTT TRBV25-1 TRBD1 18 TRBJ1-1
CASSPTGDHQDTQYF TGTGCCAGCAGTCCGACAGGGGATCATCAAGATACGCAGTATTTT TRBV6-4 TRBD1 15 TRBJ2-3
CASSVSGTGDNSPLHF TGTGCCAGTAGTGTCTCCGGGACAGGGGATAATTCACCCCTCCACTTT TRBV19 TRBD1 16 TRBJ1-6
CASSESVGGRTQYF TGTGCCAGCAGTGAGAGCGTAGGCGGGAGAACGCAGTATTTT TRBV6-4 TRBD2 14 TRBJ2-3
CASSELAGTYYEQYF TGTGCCAGCAGCGAACTAGCGGGGACCTACTACGAGCAGTACTTC TRBV14 TRBD2 15 TRBJ2-7
CASSSNTPPGLADNEQFF TGTGCCAGCAGCTCGAACACGCCTCCGGGACTAGCGGACAATGAGCAGTTCTTC TRBV11-2 TRBD2 18 TRBJ2-1
CASSQEPGVRKQYF TGCGCCAGCAGCCAAGAACCAGGTGTACGAAAGCAGTACTTC TRBV4-3 NA 14 TRBJ2-7
CASSSGGQGAPMNTEAFF TGTGCCAGCAGTTCAGGGGGGCAGGGGGCGCCCATGAACACTGAAGCTTTCTTT TRBV6-4 TRBD1 18 TRBJ1-1
CATGDRVGTGELFF TGTGCCACCGGGGACAGGGTGGGCACCGGGGAGCTGTTTTTT TRBV19 TRBD1 14 TRBJ2-2
CASSPAGQGNYEQYF TGTGCCAGCAGCCCGGCCGGACAGGGGAACTACGAGCAGTACTTC TRBV7-9 TRBD1 15 TRBJ2-7
CASSQGTGLSSGNTIYF TGCGCCAGCAGCCAGGGGACAGGGCTAAGCTCTGGAAACACCATATATTTT TRBV4-1 TRBD1 17 TRBJ1-3
CASSQEPGQGRNQPQHF TGCGCCAGCAGCCAGGAGCCGGGACAGGGCAGAAATCAGCCCCAGCATTTT TRBV4-3 TRBD1 17 TRBJ1-5
CASSQGEYPGAYEQYF TGCGCCAGCAGCCAAGGAGAGTACCCCGGGGCCTACGAGCAGTACTTC TRBV4-1 NA 16 TRBJ2-7
CASRGHKGEGPGTNTEAFF TGTGCCAGCAGGGGTCACAAGGGGGAGGGGCCAGGGACGAACACTGAAGCTTTCTTT TRBV7-2 NA 19 TRBJ1-1
CACQGRVGETQYF TGTGCCTGCCAAGGGCGGGTGGGGGAGACCCAGTACTTC TRBV30 NA 13 TRBJ2-5
CASSPLTSGMGYEQYF TGTGCCAGCAGCCCACTGACTAGCGGGATGGGCTACGAGCAGTACTTC TRBV5-8 TRBD2 16 TRBJ2-7